This paragraph reports one TCR beta chain. Its specificity is not known. The CDR3 runs to 14 residues. V gave up 6 bases and J gave up 4 bases, with 15 bases separating them. The V gene's germline CDR1 is LNHDA and CDR2 SQIVND (reference sequence). The sample is drawn from a study of T cell responses to AZD1222 COVID-19 vaccine. General observations from the study: Baseline antibody screening turned up just a handful of seropositive AZD1222 recipients.

TCRdb's table, derived via immunoSEQ multiplex PCR, lists solely in-frame clones and lacks some. The data contain approximately 90,000 clones, 85% to 90% of them singletons. V usage is TRBV19 and J usage is TRBJ1-2, with a possible D match to TRBD1 (6 bases). This specimen was peripheral blood, taken on day 0 of AZD1222 vaccination. The source of this sequence is an adult in good health. The CDR3 region is CASRGRDMPYGYTF. CDR3 DNA sequence: TGTGCCAGTAGAGGGCGGGACATGCCCTATGGCTACACCTTC.